This entry lists 28 T cell receptor beta chains sequenced from one sample in a study of blood T cell repertoires in COVID-19. Some clones are missing from TCRdb's copy, which holds only in-frame ones; the method was immunoSEQ multiplex PCR. The table has approximately 100,000 clones, 70% to 90% seen once. Sequencing was performed on peripheral blood. Source of these receptors: a woman between 25 and 40 years old with acute or convalescent COVID-19.

The gene calls are TRBV19 and TRBJ1-1; 9 nucleotides match TRBD1. This CDR3 comprises 16 residues. Trimming removed 7 bases from V and 3 bases from J; junction bases left unmatched: 12. Germline assignment: CDR1 LNHDA and CDR2 SQIVND (reference sequence). The CDR3: CASTKQDRGVYTEAFF. CDR3 DNA sequence: TGTGCCAGTACCAAACAGGACAGGGGAGTATACACTGAAGCTTTCTTT.

The chain joins TRBV14 to TRBJ1-4; weak D call: TRBD1 (6 bases). Germline V gene data show CDR1 as SGHDN and CDR2 as FVKESK. The germline V and J ends were trimmed by 4 bases and 0 bases, with 6 bases remaining between them. The CDR3 totals 14 residues. In DNA, the CDR3 is TGTGCCAGCAGCCGGACAGCAACTAATGAAAAACTGTTTTTT. Its translation is CASSRTATNEKLFF.

This chain joins TRBV7-8 and TRBJ2-7; 7 bases line up with TRBD1. The CDR3 totals 14 residues. Germline V lookup: CDR1 SGHVS, CDR2 FQNEAQ. V lost 1 base to trimming and J lost 6 bases; unmatched junction nucleotides: 6. The CDR3 nucleotides are TGTGCCAGCAGCTTAGAGAGGGGGCGTCCCGAGCAGTACTTC. Amino acids: CASSLERGRPEQYF.

The V call is TRBV20-1, the J call TRBJ2-7; D is unresolved. Deletions cut 3 bases from V and 0 bases from J, with 6 bases between. Germline V gene data show CDR1 as DFQATT and CDR2 as SNEGSKA (reference sequence). This CDR3 is built from 12 residues. The CDR3 reads CSASGSSYEQYF. As DNA, the CDR3 is TGCAGTGCTAGTGGCAGCTCCTACGAGCAGTACTTC.

The rearrangement joins TRBV9 to TRBJ2-1, with TRBD1 matching over 7 bases. This CDR3 is built from 15 residues. V shed 3 bases, J shed 5 bases, and the junction held 8 bases outside the gene matches. The V gene's germline CDR1 is SGDLS and CDR2 YYNGEE. The CDR3 reads CASSDRQGSNNEQFF. DNA for the CDR3: TGTGCCAGCAGCGATCGACAGGGATCCAACAATGAGCAGTTCTTC.

This chain links TRBV6-5 with TRBJ2-2; D call uncertain. Germline-derived CDR1 and CDR2 are MNHEY and SVGAGI. The V end lost 6 bases, the J end lost 7 bases, and 12 bases lay between the germline ends. The CDR3 extends over 13 amino acids. This CDR3 reads CASSASLFGELFF. The CDR3 coding sequence is TGTGCCAGCAGCGCCAGTCTCTTCGGGGAGCTGTTTTTT.

This chain joins TRBV9 and TRBJ2-2; TRBD2 matches at 10 bases. The CDR3 is made up of 18 amino acids. From germline, CDR1 is SGDLS and CDR2 YYNGEE. V lost 0 bases to trimming and J lost 4 bases; unmatched junction nucleotides: 9. The CDR3 sequence is CASSVDLAGDQITGELFF. The CDR3 DNA follows: TGTGCCAGCAGCGTAGACCTAGCGGGGGACCAAATCACCGGGGAGCTGTTTTTT.

This chain links TRBV4-1 with TRBJ2-7; TRBD1 aligns across 9 bases. The CDR3 covers 15 residues. The V and J ends lost 0 bases and 6 bases, in that order; junction bases with no gene match: 6. Germline CDR1 is MGHRA and CDR2 is YSYEKL. CDR3 residues: CASSQDSGQGREQYF. As DNA, the CDR3 is TGCGCCAGCAGCCAAGATTCCGGACAGGGGCGCGAGCAGTACTTC.

The V call is TRBV6-6, the J call TRBJ1-3; 10 nucleotides line up with TRBD1. The CDR3 extends over 19 amino acids. Germline assignment: CDR1 MNHNY and CDR2 SVGAGI (reference sequence). V lost 5 bases and J lost 0; bases outside the gene matches: 13. The DNA for the CDR3 is TGTGCCAGCAGTCTGACAGGGGGCTCACGAAGGGGCTCTGGAAACACCATATATTTT. Protein product: CASSLTGGSRRGSGNTIYF.

The chain has TRBV27 and TRBJ1-4; D is perhaps TRBD1 (5 bases). There are 14 residues in the CDR3. V gave up 3 bases and J gave up 1 base, with 6 bases separating them. Per germline, CDR1 MNHEY and CDR2 SMNVEV (reference sequence). CDR3 residues: CASSFQGTNEKLFF. CDR3 bases: TGTGCCAGCAGTTTTCAGGGAACTAATGAAAAACTGTTTTTT.

The V and J genes are TRBV5-6 and TRBJ1-5, with a tentative D call TRBD1 (5 bases). V lost 0 bases to trimming and J lost 6 bases, with 13 bases between them. The CDR3 consists of 15 residues. Germline CDR1 is SGHDT and CDR2 is YYEEEE. The CDR3 protein is CASSLGQVGGQPQHF. DNA of the CDR3: TGTGCCAGCAGCTTGGGACAAGTGGGGGGTCAGCCCCAGCATTTT. Variable domain in full (rest from reference TRBV5-6 and TRBJ1-5): DAGVTQSPTHLIKTRGQQVTLRCSPKSGHDTVSWYQQALGQGPQFIFQYYEEEERQRGNFPDRFSGHQFPNYSSELNVNALLLGDSALYLCASSLGQVGGQPQHFGDGTRLSIL.

The chain uses TRBV5-1 and TRBJ2-2, with D possibly TRBD1 on 6 matching bases. CDR1 is SGHRS, CDR2 YFSETQ, per germline. Trimming cost V 4 bases and J 1 base, with 8 bases left between them. This CDR3 has 14 amino acids. CDR3 coding DNA: TGCGCCAGCAGCCCGGGACAGAACACCGGGGAGCTGTTTTTT. Its translation: CASSPGQNTGELFF.

The chain uses TRBV28 and TRBJ1-6; TRBD1 might be the D (5 bases). Germline-derived CDR1 and CDR2 are MDHEN and SYDVKM. V was pared by 2 bases and J by 7 bases, with 12 bases between. This CDR3 is built from 15 residues. The CDR3 loop reads CASSLRSGQNSPLHF. CDR3 nucleotides: TGTGCCAGCAGTTTAAGGTCAGGACAAAATTCACCCCTCCACTTT. The complete variable domain, with remaining parts taken from reference TRBV28 and TRBJ1-6, reads DVKVTQSSRYLVKRTGEKVFLECVQDMDHENMFWYRQDPGLGLRLIYFSYDVKMKEKGDIPEGYSVSREKKERFSLILESASTNQTSMYLCASSLRSGQNSPLHFGNGTRLTVT.

The gene calls are TRBV5-1 and TRBJ1-1, with 7 bases identical to TRBD1. Germline trimming cut 0 bases from V and 8 bases from J; bases unmatched to any gene: 4. Germline-derived CDR1 and CDR2 are SGHRS and YFSETQ. This CDR3 has 13 amino acids. The CDR3 DNA reads as TGCGCCAGCAGCTTGGAACCGGACAGGGAAGCTTTCTTT. Amino acid sequence: CASSLEPDREAFF.

This chain links TRBV30 with TRBJ1-6; D not resolved. CDR3 length: 14 amino acids. Trimming left V 4 bases short and J 7 bases short, with 14 bases between. CDR1 and CDR2 (germline): GTSNPN, SVGIG (reference sequence). The CDR3 sequence: CAWTNGLSNSPLHF. CDR3 nucleotides: TGTGCCTGGACGAACGGACTCTCGAATTCACCCCTCCACTTT.

The rearrangement links TRBV15 to TRBJ1-5; 7 bases align to TRBD1. CDR3 length equals 15 residues. The ends lost 0 bases at V and 6 bases at J; junction bases unmatched: 5. The germline CDR1 and CDR2 sequences are LNHNV and YYDKDF (reference sequence). The CDR3 DNA reads as TGTGCCACCAGCAGAGACTCAGGGGGTGGTCAGCCCCAGCATTTT. Translating gives CATSRDSGGGQPQHF. Filled out from reference TRBV15 and TRBJ1-5, the complete variable domain reads DAMVIQNPRYQVTQFGKPVTLSCSQTLNHNVMYWYQQKSSQAPKLLFHYYDKDFNNEADTPDNFQSRRPNTSFCFLDIRSPGLGDTAMYLCATSRDSGGGQPQHFGDGTRLSIL.

V gene TRBV28 combines with J gene TRBJ1-1; the D is unclear. V was pared by 1 base and J by 0 bases, with 9 bases between. There are 15 residues in the CDR3. CDR1 and CDR2 from the germline V gene are MDHEN and SYDVKM. The CDR3 DNA reads TGTGCCAGCAGTTTATCCCCGGGGTTGAACACTGAAGCTTTCTTT. Its translation is CASSLSPGLNTEAFF.

The genes are TRBV7-3 and TRBJ2-3; maybe TRBD2 (5 bases). The V gene lost 2 bases and the J gene lost 6 bases, with 12 bases spanning the gap. The CDR3 totals 14 residues. Germline-derived CDR1 and CDR2 are SGHTA and FQGTGA. CDR3 nucleotide sequence: TGTGCCAGCAGCTTAGCCGGGCCGGGGGATACGCAGTATTTT. Translated: CASSLAGPGDTQYF.

This chain links TRBV27 with TRBJ1-5; 8 positions match TRBD1. The V segment lost 5 bases and the J segment 4 bases; nucleotides outside the gene matches: 4. Germline V CDR1 and CDR2: MNHEY, SMNVEV (reference sequence). The CDR3 loop spans 14 amino acids. The DNA of the CDR3 is TGTGCCAGCAGTACGGACAGGGTTAATCAGCCCCAGCATTTT. Encoded protein: CASSTDRVNQPQHF.

The J gene is TRBJ2-7, the V gene TRBV6-5; TRBD1 aligns across 10 bases. This CDR3 has 15 amino acids. J gave up 3 bases and V 0 bases, and 2 bases lay outside the gene matches. CDR1 and CDR2 (germline): MNHEY, SVGAGI. The CDR3 DNA reads TGTGCCAGCAGTTACTCCGGGACAGGGGACTACGAGCAGTACTTC. It codes for CASSYSGTGDYEQYF.

The chain links TRBV6-1 to TRBJ1-1, with 9 positions matching TRBD1. CDR1 is MNHNS, CDR2 SASEGT, per germline. V dropped 4 bases and J dropped 5; count of bases not matched to a gene: 17. The CDR3 has 18 amino acids. The CDR3 loop is CASSAYPRTGVKYTEAFF. The CDR3 coding sequence is TGTGCCAGCAGTGCATATCCCCGGACAGGGGTAAAGTATACTGAAGCTTTCTTT.

This chain connects TRBV27 to TRBJ1-1; D is ambiguous. Trimming left V 3 bases short and J 6 bases short, with 11 bases between. Germline loops: CDR1 MNHEY, CDR2 SMNVEV (reference sequence). This CDR3 comprises 13 residues. The DNA of the CDR3 is TGTGCCAGCAGTTTTCCAGGCGATGCTGAAGCTTTCTTT. This encodes CASSFPGDAEAFF.

The rearrangement links TRBV9 to TRBJ2-1, with D unclear. Looked up from germline, CDR1 is SGDLS and CDR2 is YYNGEE. This CDR3 comprises 12 residues. Trimming took 3 bases from V and 7 from J, leaving 8 bases between them. The CDR3 is CASSAWQNEQFF. The CDR3 DNA is TGTGCCAGCAGCGCATGGCAGAATGAGCAGTTCTTC.

The chain recombines TRBV5-1 with TRBJ1-1; 7 bases are shared with TRBD1. CDR1 is SGHRS and CDR2 is YFSETQ in the germline V gene. Unmatched junction bases numbered 4, after V lost 0 bases and J lost 5 bases. This CDR3 contains 14 residues. This CDR3 reads CASSLVGGMTEAFF. CDR3 bases: TGCGCCAGCAGCTTGGTAGGGGGCATGACTGAAGCTTTCTTT.

V usage is TRBV9 and J usage is TRBJ1-3; 7 positions match TRBD1. V lost 5 bases and J lost 9; bases outside the gene matches: 8. This CDR3 contains 13 residues. The germline gives CDR1 SGDLS, CDR2 YYNGEE. The CDR3 sequence is CASSEGTEGTIYF. The CDR3 region has the DNA TGTGCCAGCAGTGAAGGGACAGAGGGCACCATATATTTT.

The rearrangement uses TRBV11-1 and TRBJ2-7; maybe TRBD2 (7 bases). Germline V lookup: CDR1 SGHAT, CDR2 FQDESV (reference sequence). The V gene lost 1 base and the J gene lost 4 bases, with 14 bases spanning the gap. The CDR3 extends over 15 amino acids. CDR3 in amino acids: CASSLGGGAMYEQYF. The CDR3 DNA reads TGTGCCAGCAGCTTAGGGGGGGGCGCGATGTACGAGCAGTACTTC.

This clone came up once. CDR3 in amino acids: CASSQDHQDRGSIGIRYEQYF. The CDR3 DNA follows: TGTGCCAGCAGCCAAGATCACCAAGATAGGGGGTCAATTGGAATCCGCTACGAGCAGTACTTC. The chain links TRBV4-2 to TRBJ2-7, with D possibly being TRBD1 (6 bases). Germline CDR1 is LGHNA and CDR2 is YNFKEQ. The CDR3 sequence is 21 residues long. V dropped 0 bases and J dropped 3 bases, with 30 bases sitting between them.

This chain uses TRBV18 with TRBJ2-1; D may be TRBD1 (5 bases). The V end lost 1 base, the J end lost 13 bases, and 14 bases lay between the germline ends. CDR3 length: 13 residues. Germline V CDR1 and CDR2: KGHSH, LQKENI. CDR3: CASSPLGKGYQFF. The CDR3 DNA follows: TGTGCCAGCTCACCACTGGGGAAGGGGTACCAGTTCTTC.